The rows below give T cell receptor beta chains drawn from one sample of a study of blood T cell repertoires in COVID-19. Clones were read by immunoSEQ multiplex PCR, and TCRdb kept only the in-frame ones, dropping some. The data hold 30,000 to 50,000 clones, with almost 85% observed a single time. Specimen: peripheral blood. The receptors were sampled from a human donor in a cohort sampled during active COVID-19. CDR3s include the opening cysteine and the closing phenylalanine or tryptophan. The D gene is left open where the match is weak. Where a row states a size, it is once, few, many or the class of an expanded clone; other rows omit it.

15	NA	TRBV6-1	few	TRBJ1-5	CASSDTPGGNQPQHF	TGTGCCAGCAGTGATACCCCGGGGGGGAATCAGCCCCAGCATTTT
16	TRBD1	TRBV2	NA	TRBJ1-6	CASKLGSRQGFSPLHF	TGTGCCAGCAAGTTGGGATCCCGACAGGGGTTTTCACCCCTCCACTTT
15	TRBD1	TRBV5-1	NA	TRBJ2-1	CASSLDGTGRWEQFF	TGCGCCAGCAGCTTGGACGGGACAGGTCGTTGGGAGCAGTTCTTC
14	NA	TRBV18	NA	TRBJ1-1	CASTPNTGGTEAFF	TGTGCCAGCACCCCGAACACCGGCGGCACTGAAGCTTTCTTT
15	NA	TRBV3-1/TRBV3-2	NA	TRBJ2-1	CASSQDGQSPNEQFF	TGTGCCAGCAGCCAAGATGGGCAGAGCCCCAATGAGCAGTTCTTC
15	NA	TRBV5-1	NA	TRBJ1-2	CASSPRRTESYGYTF	TGCGCCAGCAGCCCACGGAGGACAGAGTCCTATGGCTACACCTTC
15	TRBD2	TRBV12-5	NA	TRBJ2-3	CASVQFSGGTDTQYF	TGTGCTAGTGTGCAATTTAGCGGGGGGACAGATACGCAGTATTTT
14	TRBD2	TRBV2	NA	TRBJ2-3	CASKRGQSTDTQYF	TGTGCCAGCAAGCGGGGGCAATCCACAGATACGCAGTATTTT
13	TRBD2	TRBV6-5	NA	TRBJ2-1	CASGSGGGNEQFF	TGTGCCAGCGGGAGCGGGGGAGGTAATGAGCAGTTCTTC
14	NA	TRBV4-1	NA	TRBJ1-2	CASSPSTGPYGYTF	TGCGCCAGCAGCCCGTCGACAGGTCCCTATGGCTACACCTTC
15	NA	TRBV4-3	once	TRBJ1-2	CASSQGRATSYGYTF	TGCGCCAGCAGCCAAGGGCGGGCTACGAGCTATGGCTACACCTTC
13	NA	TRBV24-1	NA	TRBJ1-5	CATSDRSNQPQHF	TGTGCCACCTCCGACAGGAGCAATCAGCCCCAGCATTTT
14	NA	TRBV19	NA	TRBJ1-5	CASSARQEYQPQHF	TGTGCCAGTAGCGCCCGACAGGAGTATCAGCCCCAGCATTTT
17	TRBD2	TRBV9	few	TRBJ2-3	CASSVEGGRDYSDTQYF	TGTGCCAGCAGCGTAGAAGGCGGGAGGGATTACTCAGATACGCAGTATTTT
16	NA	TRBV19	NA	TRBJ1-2	CASSIHPRQKIVSYTF	TGTGCCAGTAGTATCCATCCGCGGCAGAAGATCGTGAGCTACACCTTC
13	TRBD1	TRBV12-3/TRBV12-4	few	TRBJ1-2	CASSRDSLYGYTF	TGTGCCAGCAGTCGGGACAGCCTCTATGGCTACACCTTC
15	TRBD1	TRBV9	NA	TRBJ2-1	CASSVVGQGGIEQFF	TGTGCCAGCAGCGTAGTGGGACAGGGGGGAATCGAGCAGTTCTTC
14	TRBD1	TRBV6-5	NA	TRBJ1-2	CASSNDRGSGGYTF	TGTGCCAGCAGTAACGACAGGGGCTCGGGAGGCTACACCTTC
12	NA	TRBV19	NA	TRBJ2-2	CASSYRAGELFF	TGTGCCAGTAGCTACCGTGCCGGGGAGCTGTTTTTT
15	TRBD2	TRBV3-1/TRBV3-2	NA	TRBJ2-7	CASSDGLAGSLEQYF	TGTGCCAGCAGCGACGGACTAGCGGGGTCCTTGGAGCAGTACTTC
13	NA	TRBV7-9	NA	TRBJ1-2	CASSLRQDTGYTF	TGTGCCAGCAGCTTGAGACAGGACACGGGCTACACCTTC
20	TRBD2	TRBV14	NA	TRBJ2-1	CASSRRSGLAGWSSYNEQFF	TGTGCCAGCAGCCGACGGTCGGGACTAGCGGGATGGAGCTCCTACAATGAGCAGTTCTTC
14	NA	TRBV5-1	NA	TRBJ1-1	CASSLPPPNTEAFF	TGCGCCAGCAGCCTACCCCCACCGAACACTGAAGCTTTCTTT
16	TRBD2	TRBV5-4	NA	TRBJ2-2	CASSSGLAGVVGELFF	TGTGCCAGCAGCTCGGGACTAGCGGGAGTTGTCGGGGAGCTGTTTTTT
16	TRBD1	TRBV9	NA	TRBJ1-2	CASSARGQQGTYGYTF	TGTGCCAGCAGCGCAAGAGGTCAACAGGGGACCTATGGCTACACCTTC
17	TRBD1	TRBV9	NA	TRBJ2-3	CASSAYAQGKVTDTQYF	TGTGCCAGCAGCGCGTACGCACAGGGGAAGGTCACAGATACGCAGTATTTT
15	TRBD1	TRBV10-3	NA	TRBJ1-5	CAISENGQGNQPQHF	TGTGCCATCAGTGAGAATGGACAGGGCAATCAGCCCCAGCATTTT
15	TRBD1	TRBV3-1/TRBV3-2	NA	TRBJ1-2	CASSQGSRGLGGYTF	TGTGCCAGCAGCCAAGGTAGCAGGGGGTTGGGTGGCTACACCTTC
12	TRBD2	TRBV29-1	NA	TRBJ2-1	CSAGVAGDEQFF	TGCAGCGCGGGCGTAGCGGGAGATGAGCAGTTCTTC
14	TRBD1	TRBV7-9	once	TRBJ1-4	CASSSGTGDEKLFF	TGTGCCAGCAGCTCCGGGACAGGAGATGAAAAACTGTTTTTT
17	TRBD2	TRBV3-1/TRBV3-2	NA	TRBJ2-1	CASSQDTGLAGYNEQFF	TGTGCCAGCAGCCAAGATACCGGACTAGCGGGTTACAATGAGCAGTTCTTC
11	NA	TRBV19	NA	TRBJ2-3	CASSTLDTQYF	TGTGCCAGTAGTACTCTGGATACGCAGTATTTT
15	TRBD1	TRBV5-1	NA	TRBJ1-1	CASSSQFGQGTEAFF	TGCGCCAGCAGCTCCCAATTCGGACAGGGTACTGAAGCTTTCTTT
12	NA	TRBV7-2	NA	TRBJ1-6	CEQDHYNSPLHF	TGTGAACAGGATCACTATAATTCACCCCTCCACTTT
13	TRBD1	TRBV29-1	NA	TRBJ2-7	CSVATGTGYEQYF	TGCAGCGTTGCAACCGGGACAGGCTACGAGCAGTACTTC
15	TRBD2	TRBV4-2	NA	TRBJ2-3	CASSRSSGITDTQYF	TGTGCCAGCAGCCGGTCTAGCGGAATTACAGATACGCAGTATTTT
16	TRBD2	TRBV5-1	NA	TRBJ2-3	CASRGGASGFTDTQYF	TGCGCCAGCAGGGGAGGAGCTAGCGGCTTCACAGATACGCAGTATTTT
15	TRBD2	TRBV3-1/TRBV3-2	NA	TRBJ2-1	CASSQVGGDYNEQFF	TGTGCCAGCAGCCAAGTGGGGGGGGATTACAATGAGCAGTTCTTC
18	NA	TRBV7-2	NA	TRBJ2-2	CASSFTGTQPFNTGELFF	TGTGCCAGCAGTTTCACCGGGACACAACCTTTTAACACCGGGGAGCTGTTTTTT
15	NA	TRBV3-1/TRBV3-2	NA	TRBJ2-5	CASSARGAGAETQYF	TGTGCCAGCAGCGCACGGGGGGCGGGGGCGGAGACCCAGTACTTC
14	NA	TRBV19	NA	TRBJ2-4	CASSFGTPENIQYF	TGTGCCAGTAGCTTCGGGACACCAGAAAACATTCAGTACTTC
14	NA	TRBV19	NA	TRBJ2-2	CASSMTRVTGELFF	TGTGCCAGTAGTATGACCAGGGTTACCGGGGAGCTGTTTTTT
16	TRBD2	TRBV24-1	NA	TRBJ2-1	CATSDATSSPYNEQFF	TGTGCCACCAGTGATGCGACTAGCTCGCCCTACAATGAGCAGTTCTTC
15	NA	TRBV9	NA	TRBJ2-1	CASSVSWGGHNEQFF	TGTGCCAGCAGCGTTTCGTGGGGGGGCCACAATGAGCAGTTCTTC
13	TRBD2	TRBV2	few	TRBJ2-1	CASTAGVYNEQFF	TGTGCCAGCACAGCGGGGGTCTACAATGAGCAGTTCTTC
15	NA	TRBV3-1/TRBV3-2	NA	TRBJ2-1	CASSQALIPYNEQFF	TGTGCCAGCAGCCAAGCCCTAATACCCTACAATGAGCAGTTCTTC
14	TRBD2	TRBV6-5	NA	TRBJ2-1	CASRTRGEWDEQFF	TGTGCCAGCAGGACACGGGGGGAGTGGGATGAGCAGTTCTTC
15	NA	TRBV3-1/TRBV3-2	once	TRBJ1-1	CASSLSGGLDTEAFF	TGTGCCAGCAGCCTATCTGGGGGACTGGACACTGAAGCTTTCTTT
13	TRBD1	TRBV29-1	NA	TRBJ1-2	CSVVLNRGSGYTF	TGCAGCGTAGTACTAAACAGGGGGTCGGGCTACACCTTC
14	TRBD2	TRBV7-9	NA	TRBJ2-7	CASSLVPNGGEQYF	TGTGCCAGCAGCTTAGTGCCGAACGGGGGGGAGCAGTACTTC
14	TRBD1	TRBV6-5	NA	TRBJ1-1	CASRSGTANTEAFF	TGTGCCAGCAGGTCCGGGACAGCGAACACTGAAGCTTTCTTT
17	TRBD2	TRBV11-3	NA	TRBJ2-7	CASSPGTGTSDSYEQYF	TGTGCCAGCAGCCCCGGGACGGGGACTAGCGACTCCTACGAGCAGTACTTC
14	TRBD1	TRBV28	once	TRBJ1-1	CASSSGKTGVEAFF	TGTGCCAGCAGTTCTGGGAAGACAGGGGTTGAAGCTTTCTTT